Shown below are 5 T cell receptor beta chains from a single sample sequenced in a study of blood T cell repertoires in COVID-19. TCRdb keeps only in-frame clones here, not all; method: immunoSEQ multiplex PCR. The sample includes just over 300,000 clones, about nine tenths of them seen just once. Material: PBMCs or T cells enriched from blood (not recorded which). All receptors derive from a young man who had recovered from COVID-19.

The V and J genes are TRBV6-6 and TRBJ1-2; 7 positions agree with TRBD1. Looked up from germline, CDR1 is MNHNY and CDR2 is SVGAGI (reference sequence). J lost 5 bases, V lost 5 bases, and 8 bases had no gene match. The length of the CDR3 is 14 residues. CDR3 in DNA: TGTGCCAGCAGTGGACAGGCCGAGATTTATGGCTACACCTTC. Translated: CASSGQAEIYGYTF.

The CDR3 coding sequence is TGTGCCAGCAGCCAAGTGGTCGTAACAGGGCAAGAAAAACTGTTTTTT. It codes for CASSQVVVTGQEKLFF. J is TRBJ1-4 and V is TRBV3-1 (or the pseudogene TRBV3-2), with D possibly matching TRBD1 (6 bases). Trimming cost V 1 base and J 8 bases, with 17 bases left between them. The CDR3 totals 16 residues. CDR1 is LGHDT and CDR2 is YNNKEL in the germline V gene (reference sequence).

The genes are TRBV4-2 and TRBJ2-2, with a possible D match to TRBD1 (6 bases). Trimming stripped 0 bases from V and 5 bases from J, with 13 bases between. In germline, CDR1 is LGHNA, CDR2 YNFKEQ. This CDR3 has 16 residues. The CDR3 loop is CASSQDRGGWTGELFF. Here the CDR3 DNA reads TGTGCCAGCAGCCAAGATCGAGGGGGATGGACCGGGGAGCTGTTTTTT.

CDR3 protein: CASEKDRGDTIYF. In DNA form, the CDR3 reads TGTGCCAGCGAGAAGGACAGGGGAGACACCATATATTTT. This chain joins TRBV25-1 and TRBJ1-3; 9 bases are a match to TRBD1. V lost 8 bases, J lost 8 bases, and 7 bases stayed unmatched. This CDR3 region has 13 residues. CDR1 and CDR2 from the germline V gene are MGHDK and SYGVNS.

The chain carries TRBV7-9 and TRBJ2-2; no definite D call. Trimming pared 5 bases from V and 3 bases from J, leaving 4 bases between. Germline assignment: CDR1 SEHNR and CDR2 FQNEAQ (reference sequence). CDR3 length: 12 amino acids. Here the CDR3 DNA reads TGTGCCAGCAGCCCGGACACCGGGGAGCTGTTTTTT. Translation: CASSPDTGELFF.